Sequencing of this TCR beta chain was carried out in a study of blood T cells in healthy people across ages. Study observations and caveats: TCR beta diversity tracked closely with naive T cell percentage. Both higher diversity and more naive CD4+ cells marked long-lived donors when set against aged donors.

A second roughly 6 to 11 cycle PCR used barcoded and J-beta primers. TCRdb reprocessed the 5' RACE reads with MiXCR, giving one entry per CDR3 protein. The sample gives 660,000 or so distinct CDR3 sequences, approximately 59% of which show up once; approximately 37% is in the top ten. As regards this clonotype: Antigen specificity is unknown.

The CDR3 contains 15 residues. Trimming took 3 bases from V and 2 from J, leaving 10 bases between them. The chain couples TRBV12-3 or TRBV12-4 to TRBJ1-4; no firm D call. The sequenced sample was blood. This sequence was found in a man in his 60s in good health. DNA for the CDR3: TGTGCCAGCAGTTTTGGTCCTGTCACTAATGAAAAACTGTTTTTT. Translated: CASSFGPVTNEKLFF.